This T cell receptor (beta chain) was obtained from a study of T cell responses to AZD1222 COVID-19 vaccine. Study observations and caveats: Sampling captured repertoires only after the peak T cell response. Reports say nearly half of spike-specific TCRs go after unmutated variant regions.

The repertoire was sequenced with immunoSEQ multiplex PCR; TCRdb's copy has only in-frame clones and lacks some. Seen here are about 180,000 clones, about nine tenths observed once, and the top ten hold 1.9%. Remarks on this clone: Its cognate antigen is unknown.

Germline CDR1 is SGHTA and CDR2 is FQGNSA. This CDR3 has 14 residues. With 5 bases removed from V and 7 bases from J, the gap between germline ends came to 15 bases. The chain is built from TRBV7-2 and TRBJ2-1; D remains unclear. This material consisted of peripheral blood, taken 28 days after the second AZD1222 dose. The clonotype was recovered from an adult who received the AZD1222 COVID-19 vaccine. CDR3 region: CASSTLDALNEQFF. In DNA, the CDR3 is TGTGCCAGCAGCACTCTGGACGCGTTAAATGAGCAGTTCTTC.